Described below is a single T cell receptor (beta chain) sequence and its context. It lacks a known antigen. The sample originates from a study of monozygotic twins with inflammatory bowel disease (dated by TCRdb to about 2019). Turning to the overall study: The full study comprised 28 monozygotic twin pairs: nine German pairs (four IBD-concordant, five IBD-discordant) and 19 IBD-discordant Danish pairs. Within discordant pairs, disease-associated traits were sought mainly by comparing IBD patients with their genetically identical healthy co-twins. Each individual had, on average, about 151 000 unique TCRalpha sequences and 181 000 unique TCRbeta sequences available for analysis.

Spanning cysteine to phenylalanine, the CDR3 consists of 15 amino acids. No DNA was logged. From a lookup of the germline V gene (reference sequence), CDR1 and CDR2 are LNHNV and YYDKDF. Results the study describes overall, beyond this receptor: A decrease in TCRbeta repertoire diversity, as measured by inverse Simpson index, was observed in IBD patients compared with their healthy co-twins. No difference in repertoire similarity was observed between concordant and discordant twins, possibly owing to limited statistical power. The results gave no support for a single strong signal or clonotype linked to IBD. IBD patients shared fewer clonotypes with other individuals than healthy twins did, most markedly in patients showing signs of disease activity. The analysis was unable to tell apart different T cell subtypes. Background noise and inter-individual variability may have been introduced into the repertoires by the differing immunosuppressive treatments among patients.

Library preparation used 5' RACE. For each TCR library, approximately 4,000 ng of total RNA was used. For each sample, cDNA was synthesized in eight separate reactions using SMARTScribe reverse transcriptase. During cDNA synthesis, template switching was used to introduce unique molecular identifiers that contained a 6-nucleotide sample barcode. TCRalpha and TCRbeta cDNA was amplified by two nested PCRs of 16 and 9 cycles, with bead purification after each PCR. Before amplification, the cDNA was treated with uracil DNA-glycosylase and purified using the QIAquick PCR purification kit. The second PCR added Illumina TruSeq-compatible adapters along with sample-specific barcodes. TapeStation and Qubit were used to check library quality and concentration, and about 4.5 ng of each library was pooled. Sequencing of pooled libraries was carried out on an Illumina HiSeq2500 single-index Rapid Run using 2 x 100 bp reads and custom sequencing primers. Concerning the study's data processing: PCR and sequencing errors were corrected by UMI-based consensus assembly using MiGEC version 1.2.6. MiXCR version 2.1.1 was used to carry out V(D)J alignment, clonotype assembly and CDR3 extraction. To normalise gene usage, clonotype sharing and MAIT/NKT TCR abundance, the analysis used the top 1000, 10 000 and 20 000 clonotypes per sample. After downsampling to 27 000 UMIs, diversity was calculated as the inverse Simpson index using the vegan R package. Statistical testing used paired Mann-Whitney U tests on the discordant twin pairs and applied Benjamini-Hochberg correction for multiple testing. Based on TCRdb reprocessing of the reads, there is one entry per CDR3 protein sequence, and DNA is missing. These V and J calls rely on TCRdb rather than the paper's analysis. The sample table includes fewer than 550,000 distinct CDR3 sequences. The ten most abundant clones make up roughly 2.3% of the sample.

A roughly 2.5 ml peripheral blood sample was drawn into PAXgene tubes per donor and stored at -80°C. Without T cell sorting, total RNA was isolated from whole blood using the PAXgene blood miRNA kit on an automated QIAcube. Deep TCRalpha and TCRbeta repertoire profiling with unique molecular barcoding was performed on peripheral blood of monozygotic twin pairs concordant or discordant for inflammatory bowel disease. Smoking habits were recorded for all twin pairs, and each individual was classified as a current, former or never smoker. The TCR was taken from a human donor with ulcerative colitis or Crohn's disease, or a healthy co-twin of an affected twin (not recorded which). The receptor chain draws on TRBV15 and TRBJ2-7; the D call from TCRdb, TRBD1, cannot be confirmed without DNA. The sequencing sample was made of blood. The CDR3 loop reads CATSAHPGQGYEQYF.